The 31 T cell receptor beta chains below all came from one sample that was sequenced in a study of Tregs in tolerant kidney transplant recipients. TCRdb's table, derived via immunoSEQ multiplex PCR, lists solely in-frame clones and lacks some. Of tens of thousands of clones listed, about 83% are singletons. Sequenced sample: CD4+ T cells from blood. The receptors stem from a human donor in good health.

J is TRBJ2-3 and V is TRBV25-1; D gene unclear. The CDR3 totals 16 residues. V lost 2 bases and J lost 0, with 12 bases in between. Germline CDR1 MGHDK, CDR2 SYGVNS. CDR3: CASSESFSPSTDTQYF. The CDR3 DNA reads TGTGCCAGCAGTGAAAGTTTTAGCCCAAGCACAGATACGCAGTATTTT.

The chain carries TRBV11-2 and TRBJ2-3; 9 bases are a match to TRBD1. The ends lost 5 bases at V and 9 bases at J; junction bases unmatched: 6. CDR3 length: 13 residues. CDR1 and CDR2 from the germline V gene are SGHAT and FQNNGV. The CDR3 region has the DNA TGTGCCAGCAGCGCGGACAGGGGAGGGACGCAGTATTTT. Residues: CASSADRGGTQYF.

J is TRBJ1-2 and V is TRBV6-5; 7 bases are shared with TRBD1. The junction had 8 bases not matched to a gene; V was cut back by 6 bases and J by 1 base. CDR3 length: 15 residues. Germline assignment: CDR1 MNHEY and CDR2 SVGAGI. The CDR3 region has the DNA TGTGCCAGCAGACCGGGGGACAGCCTTAACTATGGCTACACCTTC. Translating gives CASRPGDSLNYGYTF.

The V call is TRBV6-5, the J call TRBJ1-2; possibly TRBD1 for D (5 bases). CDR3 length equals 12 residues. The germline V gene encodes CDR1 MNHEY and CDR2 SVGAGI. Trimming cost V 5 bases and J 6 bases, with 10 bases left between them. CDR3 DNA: TGTGCCAGCAGTGACGACAGAAATGGCTACACCTTC. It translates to CASSDDRNGYTF.

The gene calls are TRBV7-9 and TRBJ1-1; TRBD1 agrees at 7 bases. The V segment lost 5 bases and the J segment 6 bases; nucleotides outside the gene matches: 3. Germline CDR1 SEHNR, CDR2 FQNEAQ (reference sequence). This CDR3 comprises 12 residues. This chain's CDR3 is CASSRGPSEAFF. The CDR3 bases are TGTGCCAGCAGCAGGGGGCCCTCTGAAGCTTTCTTT.

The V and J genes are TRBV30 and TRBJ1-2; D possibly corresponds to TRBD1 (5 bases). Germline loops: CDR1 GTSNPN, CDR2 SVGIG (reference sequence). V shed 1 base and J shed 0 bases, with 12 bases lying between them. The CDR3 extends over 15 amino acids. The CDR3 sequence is CAWSGGTDPNYGYTF. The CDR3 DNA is TGTGCCTGGAGTGGGGGGACGGACCCTAACTATGGCTACACCTTC.

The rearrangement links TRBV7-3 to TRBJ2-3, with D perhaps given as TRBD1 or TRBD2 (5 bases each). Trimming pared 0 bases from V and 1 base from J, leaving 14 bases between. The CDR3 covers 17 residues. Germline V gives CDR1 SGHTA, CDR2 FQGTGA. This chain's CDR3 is CASSLTGTGSGTDTQYF. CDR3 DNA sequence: TGTGCCAGCAGCTTAACGGGGACGGGCTCGGGCACAGATACGCAGTATTTT.

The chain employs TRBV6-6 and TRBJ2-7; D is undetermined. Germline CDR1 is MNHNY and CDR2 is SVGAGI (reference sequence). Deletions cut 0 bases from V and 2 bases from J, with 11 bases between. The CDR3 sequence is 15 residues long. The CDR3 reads CASSYSVRTTYEQYF. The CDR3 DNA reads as TGTGCCAGCAGTTACTCAGTGCGTACAACCTACGAGCAGTACTTC.

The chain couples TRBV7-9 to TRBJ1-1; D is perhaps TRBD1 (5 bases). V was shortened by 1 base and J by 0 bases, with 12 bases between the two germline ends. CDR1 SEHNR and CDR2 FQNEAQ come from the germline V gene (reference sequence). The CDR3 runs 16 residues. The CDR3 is CASSLDKAGMNTEAFF. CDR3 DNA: TGTGCCAGCAGCTTAGATAAGGCAGGGATGAACACTGAAGCTTTCTTT.

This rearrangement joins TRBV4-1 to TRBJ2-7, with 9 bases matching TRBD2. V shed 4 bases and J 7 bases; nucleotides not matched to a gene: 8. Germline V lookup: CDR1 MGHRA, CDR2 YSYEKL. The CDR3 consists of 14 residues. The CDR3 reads CASSLRAGGREQYF. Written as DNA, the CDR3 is TGCGCCAGCAGCCTCAGGGCGGGAGGGAGGGAGCAGTACTTC.

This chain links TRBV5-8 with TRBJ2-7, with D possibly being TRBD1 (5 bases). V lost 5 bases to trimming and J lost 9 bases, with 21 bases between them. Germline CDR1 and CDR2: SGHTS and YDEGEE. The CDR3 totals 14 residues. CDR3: CASSSRWGTSGQYF. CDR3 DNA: TGTGCCAGCAGTTCCCGGTGGGGCACCTCAGGGCAGTACTTC.

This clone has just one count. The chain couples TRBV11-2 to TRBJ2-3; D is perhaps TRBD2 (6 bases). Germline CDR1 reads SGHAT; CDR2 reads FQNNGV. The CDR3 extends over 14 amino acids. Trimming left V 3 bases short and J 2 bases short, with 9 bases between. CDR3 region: CASSLGRNTDTQYF. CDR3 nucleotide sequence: TGTGCCAGCAGCTTGGGGAGGAACACAGATACGCAGTATTTT.

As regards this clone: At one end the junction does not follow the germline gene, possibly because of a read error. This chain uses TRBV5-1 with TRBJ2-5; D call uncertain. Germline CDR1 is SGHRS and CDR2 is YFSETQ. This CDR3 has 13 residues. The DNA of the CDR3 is TGCGCCAGCACCTTGGGCGAGCGTGAGACCCAGTACTTC. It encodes CASTLGERETQYF.

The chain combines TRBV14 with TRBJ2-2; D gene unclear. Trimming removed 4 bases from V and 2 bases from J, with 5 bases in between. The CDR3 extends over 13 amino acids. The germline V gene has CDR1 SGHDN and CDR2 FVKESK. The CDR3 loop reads CASSLFNTGELFF. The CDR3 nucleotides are TGTGCCAGCAGCCTCTTCAACACCGGGGAGCTGTTTTTT.

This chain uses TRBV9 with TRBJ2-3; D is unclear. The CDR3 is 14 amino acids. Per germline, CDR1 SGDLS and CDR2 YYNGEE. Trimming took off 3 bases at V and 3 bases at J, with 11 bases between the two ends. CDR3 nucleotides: TGTGCCAGCAGCGCCCGGACCAGGACAGATACGCAGTATTTT. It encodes CASSARTRTDTQYF.

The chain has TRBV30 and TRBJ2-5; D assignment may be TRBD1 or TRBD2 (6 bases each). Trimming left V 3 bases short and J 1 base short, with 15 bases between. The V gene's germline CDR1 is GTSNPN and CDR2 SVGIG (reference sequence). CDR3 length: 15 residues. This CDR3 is CAWRRKGGRQETQYF. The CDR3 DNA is TGTGCCTGGAGAAGGAAGGGGGGACGCCAAGAGACCCAGTACTTC.

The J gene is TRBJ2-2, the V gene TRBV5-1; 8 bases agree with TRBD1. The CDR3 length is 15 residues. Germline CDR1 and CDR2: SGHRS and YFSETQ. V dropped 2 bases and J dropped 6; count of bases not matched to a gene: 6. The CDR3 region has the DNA TGCGCCAGCAGCTTCGGGACAGGTTGGGCCGGGGAGCTGTTTTTT. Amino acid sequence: CASSFGTGWAGELFF.

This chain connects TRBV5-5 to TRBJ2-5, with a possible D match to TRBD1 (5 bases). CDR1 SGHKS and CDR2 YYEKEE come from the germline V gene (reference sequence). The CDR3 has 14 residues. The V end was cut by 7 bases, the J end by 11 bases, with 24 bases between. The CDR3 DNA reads TGTGCCAGCGAAAGAGACCCAGGGTCGAACGATCAGTACTTC. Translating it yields CASERDPGSNDQYF.

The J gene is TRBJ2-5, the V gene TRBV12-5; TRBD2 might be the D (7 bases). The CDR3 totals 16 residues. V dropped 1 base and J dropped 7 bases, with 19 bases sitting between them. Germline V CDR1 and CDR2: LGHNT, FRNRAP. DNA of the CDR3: TGTGCTAGTGGTTTGGCCGGTGGCGGGGGCTCGGGGACCCAGTACTTC. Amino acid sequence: CASGLAGGGGSGTQYF.

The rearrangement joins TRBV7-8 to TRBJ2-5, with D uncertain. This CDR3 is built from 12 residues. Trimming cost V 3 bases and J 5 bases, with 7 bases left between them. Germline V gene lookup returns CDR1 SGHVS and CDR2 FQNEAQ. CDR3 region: CASSFLPETQYF. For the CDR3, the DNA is TGTGCCAGCAGCTTTTTACCCGAGACCCAGTACTTC.

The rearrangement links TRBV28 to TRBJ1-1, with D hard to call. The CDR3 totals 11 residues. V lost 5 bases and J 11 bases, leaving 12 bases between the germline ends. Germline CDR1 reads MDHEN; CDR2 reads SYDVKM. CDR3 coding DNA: TGTGCCAGCAGTCCAGGCTTAAACGCTTTCTTT. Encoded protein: CASSPGLNAFF.

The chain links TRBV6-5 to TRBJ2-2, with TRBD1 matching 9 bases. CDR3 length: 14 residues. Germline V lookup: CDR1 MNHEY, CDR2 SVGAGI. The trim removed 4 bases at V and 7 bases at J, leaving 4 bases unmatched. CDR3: CASSWDRASGELFF. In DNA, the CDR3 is TGTGCCAGCAGTTGGGACAGGGCAAGCGGGGAGCTGTTTTTT.

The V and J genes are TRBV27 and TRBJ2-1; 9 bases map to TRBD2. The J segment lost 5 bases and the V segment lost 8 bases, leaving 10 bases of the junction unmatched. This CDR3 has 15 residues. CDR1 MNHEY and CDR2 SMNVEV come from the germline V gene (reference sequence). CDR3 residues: CASSWGLAGNNEQFF. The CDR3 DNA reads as TGTGCCAGCTCTTGGGGGCTAGCGGGGAACAATGAGCAGTTCTTC.

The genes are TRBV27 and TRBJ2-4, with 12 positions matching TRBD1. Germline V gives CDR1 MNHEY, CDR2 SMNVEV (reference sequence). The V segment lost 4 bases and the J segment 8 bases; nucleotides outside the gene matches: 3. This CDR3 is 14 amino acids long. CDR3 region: CASSSGTGGYIQYF. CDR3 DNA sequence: TGTGCCAGCAGTTCGGGGACAGGGGGCTACATTCAGTACTTC.

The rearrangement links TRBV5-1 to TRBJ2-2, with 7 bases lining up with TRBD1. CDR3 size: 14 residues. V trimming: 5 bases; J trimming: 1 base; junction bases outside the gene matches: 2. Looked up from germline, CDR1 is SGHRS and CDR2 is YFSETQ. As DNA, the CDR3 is TGCGCCAGCAGTCGACAGGGGAACACCGGGGAGCTGTTTTTT. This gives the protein CASSRQGNTGELFF.

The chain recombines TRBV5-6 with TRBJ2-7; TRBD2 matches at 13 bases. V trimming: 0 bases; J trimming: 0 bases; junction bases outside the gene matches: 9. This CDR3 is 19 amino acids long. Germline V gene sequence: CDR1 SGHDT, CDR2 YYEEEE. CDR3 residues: CASSLVPGLAGVASYEQYF. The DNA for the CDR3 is TGTGCCAGCAGCTTGGTACCCGGACTAGCGGGGGTGGCCTCCTACGAGCAGTACTTC.

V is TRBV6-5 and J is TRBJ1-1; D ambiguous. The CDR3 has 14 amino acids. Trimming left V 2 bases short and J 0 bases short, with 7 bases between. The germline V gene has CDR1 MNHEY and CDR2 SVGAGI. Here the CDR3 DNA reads TGTGCCAGCAGTTACGCCATAATGAACACTGAAGCTTTCTTT. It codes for CASSYAIMNTEAFF.

The CDR3, as DNA: TGTGCCAGCTCACCGGACAGATTAACAGATACGCAGTATTTT. Its protein product is CASSPDRLTDTQYF. V gene TRBV18 combines with J gene TRBJ2-3; D may be TRBD1 (6 bases). V dropped 3 bases and J dropped 3 bases, with 10 bases sitting between them. Germline CDR1 and CDR2: KGHSH and LQKENI. This CDR3 comprises 14 residues.

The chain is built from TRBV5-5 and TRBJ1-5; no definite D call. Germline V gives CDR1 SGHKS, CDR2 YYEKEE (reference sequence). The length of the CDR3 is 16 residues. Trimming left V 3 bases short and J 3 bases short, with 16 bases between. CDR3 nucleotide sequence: TGTGCCAGCAGCTCTAAAGCGTGGCACTTCAATCAGCCCCAGCATTTT. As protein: CASSSKAWHFNQPQHF.

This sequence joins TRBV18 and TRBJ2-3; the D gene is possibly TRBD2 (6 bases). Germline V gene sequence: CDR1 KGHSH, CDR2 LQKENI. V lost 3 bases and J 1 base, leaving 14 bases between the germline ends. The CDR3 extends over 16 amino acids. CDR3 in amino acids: CASSPVISGGTDTQYF. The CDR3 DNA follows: TGTGCCAGCTCACCCGTCATTTCGGGGGGCACAGATACGCAGTATTTT. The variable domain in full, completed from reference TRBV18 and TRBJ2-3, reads NAGVMQNPRHLVRRRGQEARLRCSPMKGHSHVYWYRQLPEEGLKFMVYLQKENIIDESGMPKERFSAEFPKEGPSILRIQQVVRGDSAAYFCASSPVISGGTDTQYFGPGTRLTVL.

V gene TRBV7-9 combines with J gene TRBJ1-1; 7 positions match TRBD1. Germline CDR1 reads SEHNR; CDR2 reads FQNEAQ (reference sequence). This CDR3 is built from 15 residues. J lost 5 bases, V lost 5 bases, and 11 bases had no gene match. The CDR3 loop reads CASSLRRGTTTEAFF. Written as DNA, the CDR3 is TGTGCCAGCAGCCTCCGCAGGGGGACAACGACTGAAGCTTTCTTT.